The next 16 T cell receptor beta chains were all read from a single sample in a study of shared clonotypes between healthy human individuals. The assay was immunoSEQ multiplex PCR, and TCRdb's table has in-frame clones only and misses some. In the table there are about 490,000 clones, about 84% of which are singletons. Source material: PBMCs. Receptor source: a woman between 35 and 50 years old in good health. Some clones in this sample may be carry-over from other donors' samples.

As for this clone: At the DNA level, this CDR3 is encoded by other sequences in the same sample as well. The CDR3 region has the DNA TGTGCCAGCAGGCGGACAGGGAGAGAGACCCAGTACTTC. Protein sequence: CASRRTGRETQYF. This chain connects TRBV6-5 to TRBJ2-5, with TRBD1 matching over 8 bases. The V segment lost 6 bases and the J segment 4 bases; nucleotides outside the gene matches: 4. From germline, CDR1 is MNHEY and CDR2 SVGAGI. The CDR3 contains 13 residues.

Notes on this clone: With a far larger clone one base away, a read error is the likely cause. The chain employs TRBV18 and TRBJ1-1; TRBD1 might be the D (5 bases). The germline V and J ends were trimmed by 1 base and 3 bases, with 12 bases remaining between them. Germline CDR1 KGHSH, CDR2 LQKENI. This CDR3 is 15 amino acids long. The CDR3 is CASSPRGDGHTEAFF. Here the CDR3 DNA reads TGTGCCAGCTCACCACGCGGGGACGGCCACACTGAAGCTTTCTTT.

The chain couples TRBV5-5 to TRBJ2-7; possibly TRBD1 or TRBD2 for D (5 bases each). The V end was cut by 5 bases, the J end by 4 bases, with 13 bases between. This CDR3 is 13 amino acids long. CDR1 and CDR2 from the germline V gene are SGHKS and YYEKEE (reference sequence). CDR3 sequence reads: CASSLQGEYEQYF. CDR3 sequence (DNA): TGTGCCAGCAGTCTCCAGGGAGAATACGAGCAGTACTTC.

The rearrangement links TRBV29-1 to TRBJ2-1, with TRBD1 matching 7 bases. V gave up 7 bases and J gave up 8 bases; unmatched junction bases: 14. From germline, CDR1 is SQVTM and CDR2 ANQGSEA. CDR3 length equals 14 residues. The CDR3 is CSAPRDSPPYEQFF. The DNA for the CDR3 is TGCAGCGCCCCCCGGGACAGCCCGCCCTATGAGCAGTTCTTC.

Turning to this clone: A read error is likely here: a far larger clone is one base away. The gene calls are TRBV5-5 and TRBJ2-7, with TRBD2 matching 7 bases. The CDR3 contains 17 residues. Germline CDR1 reads SGHKS; CDR2 reads YYEKEE (reference sequence). In DNA, the CDR3 is TGCGCCAGCAGCCAAGGAGTGGGCAGCGGGGTCCGCTACGAGCAGTACTTC. It is translated as CASSQGVGSGVRYEQYF.

The chain has TRBV13 and TRBJ1-1, with TRBD1 as a possible D gene (5 bases). The CDR3 has 12 residues. Germline loops: CDR1 PRHDT, CDR2 FYEKMQ (reference sequence). Trimming pared 2 bases from V and 9 bases from J, leaving 10 bases between. The CDR3 sequence is CASSLSGAQAFF. The CDR3 DNA follows: TGTGCCAGCAGCTTATCTGGGGCCCAAGCTTTCTTT.

Concerning this clone itself: A single base is all that separates this from a far larger clone, so a read error is likely. The chain links TRBV29-1 to TRBJ1-1; D gene ambiguous. The CDR3 runs to 12 residues. The germline gives CDR1 SQVTM, CDR2 ANQGSEA. This chain's CDR3 is CGVGFGRTEAFF. CDR3 coding DNA: TGCGGCGTTGGTTTCGGCCGCACTGAAGCTTTCTTT. The full variable domain, with the rest looked up from reference TRBV29-1 and TRBJ1-1, is SAVISQKPSRDICQRGTSLTIQCQVDSQVTMMFWYRQQPGQSLTLIATANQGSEATYESGFVIDKFPISRPNLTFSTLTVSNMSPEDSSIYLCGVGFGRTEAFFGQGTRLTVV.

For the CDR3, the DNA is TGTGCCAGCAGCTTGGAAGGGCAGGTGGACAATGAGCAGTTCTTC. This translates into CASSLEGQVDNEQFF. The chain joins TRBV5-8 to TRBJ2-1; D not certain. V lost 0 bases and J 5 bases, leaving 12 bases between the germline ends. This CDR3 region has 15 residues. From germline, CDR1 is SGHTS and CDR2 YDEGEE.

Turning to this clone: With a far larger clone one base away, a read error is the likely cause. The same CDR3 arises from other DNA sequences in this sample as well. This chain uses TRBV9 with TRBJ2-3, with D possibly matching TRBD2 (5 bases). The CDR3 has 15 residues. Germline V gene sequence: CDR1 SGDLS, CDR2 YYNGEE. CDR3 in DNA: TGCGCCAGCAGCGCGTTAGAGGGCCCGACAGATACGCAGTATTTT. Translation: CASSALEGPTDTQYF.

In the case of this clone: With only one base between it and a far larger clone, this is likely a read error. The DNA for the CDR3 is TGTGCCTGGAGTGTGGGTGGGACCAACGTCCTGACTTTC. Translated, it gives CAWSVGGTNVLTF. The V gene is TRBV30, the J gene TRBJ2-6, with no clear D. The CDR3 extends over 13 amino acids. Per germline, CDR1 GTSNPN and CDR2 SVGIG (reference sequence). The full variable domain, in which reference TRBV30 and TRBJ2-6 provide the parts outside the CDR3, is SQTIHQWPATLVQPVGSPLSLECTVEGTSNPNLYWYRQAAGRGLQLLFYSVGIGQISSEVPQNLSASRPQDRQFILSSKKLLLSDSGFYLCAWSVGGTNVLTFGAGSRLTVL.

This clone was detected a few times. This chain connects TRBV18 to TRBJ2-7; D may be TRBD2 (6 bases). The CDR3 covers 14 residues. Per the germline V gene, CDR1 is KGHSH and CDR2 is LQKENI. V gave up 2 bases and J gave up 3 bases, with 11 bases separating them. The CDR3 DNA is TGTGCCAGCTCACCAGCCGGGGGAAACTACGAGCAGTACTTC. It translates to CASSPAGGNYEQYF.

This clone was observed a single time. The J gene is TRBJ2-5, the V gene TRBV28, with 12 bases aligning to TRBD2. The germline V gene encodes CDR1 MDHEN and CDR2 SYDVKM. CDR3 length equals 14 residues. V shed 6 bases, J shed 5 bases, and the junction held 4 bases outside the gene matches. The CDR3 DNA reads TGTGCCAGCAGGCCGACTAGCGGGAGTGAGACCCAGTACTTC. It translates to CASRPTSGSETQYF.

The chain couples TRBV6-1 to TRBJ1-4; TRBD1 might be the D (5 bases). The V gene's germline CDR1 is MNHNS and CDR2 SASEGT. The CDR3 has 15 amino acids. V lost 1 base and J 7 bases, leaving 13 bases between the germline ends. In nucleotides, the CDR3 is TGTGCCAGCAGTGAAGGCGAGGTGGGGGGTGAAAAACTGTTTTTT. It encodes CASSEGEVGGEKLFF.

The rearrangement joins TRBV7-2 to TRBJ2-1; TRBD1 is a possible D gene (6 bases). V was clipped by 5 bases and J by 5 bases, with 19 bases between them. CDR3 length: 16 residues. The germline V gene has CDR1 SGHTA and CDR2 FQGNSA. DNA for the CDR3: TGTGCCAGCAGCCACGTGGGGACACCAAACCACAATGAGCAGTTCTTC. This sequence encodes CASSHVGTPNHNEQFF.

The chain employs TRBV4-3 and TRBJ2-7, with 9 positions matching TRBD2. With V trimmed by 1 base and J by 2 bases, 3 bases remained unmatched. Germline V gene lookup returns CDR1 LGHNA and CDR2 YSLEER. This CDR3 comprises 15 residues. The CDR3, as DNA: TGCGCCAGCAGCCAAGGACTAGCGGAGGCCTACGAGCAGTACTTC. Protein sequence: CASSQGLAEAYEQYF.

V gene TRBV19 combines with J gene TRBJ1-5, with TRBD1 matching 9 bases. This CDR3 region has 14 residues. V dropped 4 bases and J dropped 11; count of bases not matched to a gene: 9. Looked up from germline, CDR1 is LNHDA and CDR2 is SQIVND (reference sequence). DNA of the CDR3: TGTGCCAGTAGTAGTGGGACAGGGAATTTTGCCCAGCATTTT. Protein: CASSSGTGNFAQHF.